The 15 T cell receptor beta chains below were found in one sample sequenced in a study of control samples from healthy donors and cancer patients. The protocol was immunoSEQ multiplex PCR, while the TCRdb copy is restricted to in-frame clones and leaves out a portion. The sample lists about 120,000 clones, 85% to 95% seen once, with 1.7% in the top ten. Sequencing was carried out using PBMCs. These receptors originate from a man in his fifties or sixties with head and neck cancer.

This chain links TRBV5-4 with TRBJ2-2; a weak D match, TRBD2 (6 bases). The V end was cut by 1 base, the J end by 3 bases, with 7 bases between. The CDR3 covers 14 residues. CDR1 and CDR2 (germline): SGHNT, YYREEE (reference sequence). CDR3 DNA: TGTGCCAGCAGCTTGCCGGGGGACACCGGGGAGCTGTTTTTT. This encodes CASSLPGDTGELFF.

The rearrangement links TRBV18 to TRBJ2-3; 9 bases align to TRBD2. The J segment lost 1 base and the V segment lost 5 bases, leaving 10 bases of the junction unmatched. The V gene's germline CDR1 is KGHSH and CDR2 LQKENI. The CDR3 contains 17 residues. This CDR3 reads CASSVPRGGQGTDTQYF. CDR3 nucleotide sequence: TGTGCCAGCTCAGTACCGCGGGGGGGCCAGGGCACAGATACGCAGTATTTT. The entire variable domain, with the rest obtained from reference TRBV18 and TRBJ2-3, is as follows: NAGVMQNPRHLVRRRGQEARLRCSPMKGHSHVYWYRQLPEEGLKFMVYLQKENIIDESGMPKERFSAEFPKEGPSILRIQQVVRGDSAAYFCASSVPRGGQGTDTQYFGPGTRLTVL.

V gene TRBV15 combines with J gene TRBJ1-5; D not resolved. The V gene lost 5 bases and the J gene lost 2 bases, with 10 bases spanning the gap. CDR3 length: 14 amino acids. Germline lookup yields CDR1 LNHNV and CDR2 YYDKDF (reference sequence). The CDR3 DNA reads as TGTGCCACCAGCGGATGGGGTGGCAATCAGCCCCAGCATTTT. This translates into CATSGWGGNQPQHF. The entire variable domain, with the rest obtained from reference TRBV15 and TRBJ1-5, is as follows: DAMVIQNPRYQVTQFGKPVTLSCSQTLNHNVMYWYQQKSSQAPKLLFHYYDKDFNNEADTPDNFQSRRPNTSFCFLDIRSPGLGDTAMYLCATSGWGGNQPQHFGDGTRLSIL.

The rearrangement links TRBV4-3 to TRBJ2-5; D call uncertain. CDR3 length equals 17 residues. V was pared by 0 bases and J by 7 bases, with 21 bases between. From germline, CDR1 is LGHNA and CDR2 YSLEER. This chain's CDR3 is CASSQDSPAIRLSTQYF. CDR3 nucleotide sequence: TGCGCCAGCAGCCAAGATAGTCCAGCGATAAGATTGTCGACCCAGTACTTC.

J is TRBJ1-4 and V is TRBV10-3; D is possibly TRBD1 (5 bases). The germline CDR1 and CDR2 sequences are ENHRY and SYGVKD. V lost 10 bases and J lost 0, with 15 bases in between. CDR3 length equals 15 residues. CDR3 DNA: TGTGCCAGCTGCCGGGGGGGGACAACTAATGAAAAACTGTTTTTT. The encoded protein is CASCRGGTTNEKLFF.

The chain couples TRBV29-1 to TRBJ1-3; TRBD1 might be the D (5 bases). Germline V gene sequence: CDR1 SQVTM, CDR2 ANQGSEA. The CDR3 contains 14 residues. V was pared by 7 bases and J by 0 bases, with 13 bases between. CDR3 sequence (DNA): TGCAGCGCCTCGGCGGGGACCTCTGGAAACACCATATATTTT. Translated, it gives CSASAGTSGNTIYF.

The chain links TRBV4-3 to TRBJ2-7; 8 positions match TRBD1. The CDR3 consists of 15 residues. V shed 3 bases and J 2 bases; nucleotides not matched to a gene: 6. Germline CDR1 reads LGHNA; CDR2 reads YSLEER. The CDR3 bases are TGCGCCAGCAGCCACGATATGGACAGGGCCTACGAGCAGTACTTC. Amino acid sequence: CASSHDMDRAYEQYF.

The chain couples TRBV3-1 (or the pseudogene TRBV3-2) to TRBJ1-6, with 10 bases aligning to TRBD1. Germline values: CDR1 LGHDT, CDR2 YNNKEL (reference sequence). The CDR3 is 17 residues long. V lost 4 bases and J lost 4; bases outside the gene matches: 7. The chain's CDR3 is CASSRRTGGSYNSPLHF. CDR3 coding DNA: TGTGCCAGCAGCCGCAGGACAGGGGGGTCGTATAATTCACCCCTCCACTTT.

This clone was seen just once. The chain is built from TRBV5-8 and TRBJ1-5; 7 nucleotides match TRBD1. The CDR3 is 18 amino acids. Germline CDR1 is SGHTS and CDR2 is YDEGEE. Unmatched junction bases numbered 12, after V lost 3 bases and J lost 0 bases. The CDR3 DNA follows: TGTGCCAGCAGCTCGGGACAGATAGCAGGGTATAGCAATCAGCCCCAGCATTTT. As protein: CASSSGQIAGYSNQPQHF.

In this sample, this clone turned up once. This chain joins TRBV7-9 and TRBJ2-7; D ambiguous. The V end was cut by 3 bases, the J end by 1 base, with 10 bases between. The germline V gene has CDR1 SEHNR and CDR2 FQNEAQ (reference sequence). The CDR3 consists of 14 residues. The CDR3 here is CASSLHSSSYEQYF. In DNA form, the CDR3 reads TGTGCCAGCAGCTTGCACAGTAGTTCCTACGAGCAGTACTTC.

The chain links TRBV5-1 to TRBJ1-1; D not resolved. The CDR3 length is 13 residues. Germline assignment: CDR1 SGHRS and CDR2 YFSETQ. Trimming removed 5 bases from V and 1 base from J, with 9 bases in between. Here the CDR3 reads CASRWQENTEAFF. As DNA, the CDR3 is TGCGCCAGCAGATGGCAGGAGAACACTGAAGCTTTCTTT.

The chain carries TRBV6-5 and TRBJ2-2; D unresolved. With 4 bases removed from V and 5 bases from J, the gap between germline ends came to 17 bases. The germline V gene encodes CDR1 MNHEY and CDR2 SVGAGI. The length of the CDR3 is 16 residues. CDR3 in amino acids: CASSSGPSLSTGELFF. The CDR3 DNA reads as TGTGCCAGCAGTTCTGGACCATCCCTTTCAACCGGGGAGCTGTTTTTT.

The V and J genes are TRBV30 and TRBJ2-1; unclear D gene. Trimming left V 7 bases short and J 5 bases short, with 15 bases between. Germline loops: CDR1 GTSNPN, CDR2 SVGIG (reference sequence). This CDR3 comprises 13 residues. The CDR3 DNA reads TGTGCCTTATCGGACGTAACGGACAATGAGCAGTTCTTC. It encodes CALSDVTDNEQFF.

The chain carries TRBV6-6 and TRBJ2-7, with D uncertain. V was pared by 3 bases and J by 12 bases, with 21 bases between. The V gene's germline CDR1 is MNHNY and CDR2 SVGAGI (reference sequence). This CDR3 is built from 14 residues. CDR3: CASSYMSTSSRWYF. Written as DNA, the CDR3 is TGTGCCAGCAGTTATATGAGCACCAGTTCTCGTTGGTACTTC.

This clone has only a few counts. The V and J genes are TRBV21-1 and TRBJ1-4. TRBV21-1 is given as a pseudogene. This CDR3 has 16 residues. CDR3 sequence reads: CASSKWYSLGNEKLFF. The DNA of the CDR3 is TGTGCCAGCAGCAAATGGTATAGCCTGGGGAATGAAAAACTGTTTTTT.